This TCR beta chain was observed in a study of lymphopenia after photon versus proton radiotherapy. About this clone: Its antigen is still unknown.

The CDR3 runs to 16 residues. The V and J ends lost 4 bases and 4 bases respectively, with 16 bases between them. From germline, CDR1 is LNHDA and CDR2 SQIVND (reference sequence). The study's findings and limits: Photon-treated patients lost naive T cells and TCR diversity; proton-treated stayed stable. Larger post-nadir TCR diversity loss correlated inversely with survival in deceased patients. Only patients who died were analyzed for survival; proton advantage is unproven. Post-nadir diversity loss with photons came from oligoclonal expansion, particularly CD8+ Temra cells.

This table comes from immunoSEQ multiplex PCR, and its TCRdb copy is limited to in-frame clones, with some not included. The sample has some 29,000 clones, about nine tenths seen once; the top ten hold 50%. The material sequenced was peripheral blood, taken from a patient treated with proton-based radiotherapy. This TCR was recovered from a woman in her sixties or seventies with cholangiocarcinoma. Some clones in this sample may be carry-over from other donors' samples. The chain couples TRBV19 to TRBJ1-4; possibly TRBD1 for D (6 bases). CDR3 region: CASSKDRPLGNEKLFF. CDR3 nucleotides: TGTGCCAGTAGTAAGGACAGACCCCTTGGTAATGAAAAACTGTTTTTT.